The clone carrying this TCR beta chain was counted at least ten times. Its antigen remains unknown. The read finishes 3 residues shy of the CDR3 end, and the germline J gene is used to complete it. Control and CVID samples contributed equal amounts of genomic DNA. Assay used: immunoSEQ multiplex PCR; TCRdb lists only in-frame clones, some missing. The sample includes over 30,000 clones, none of them occurring once. The sample belongs to a study of T cell clonality in common variable immunodeficiency. Study-level results: CVID subjects showed higher TCRbeta clonality than healthy controls. In common variable immunodeficiency, TCR beta chains reportedly carried fewer deletions and N-nucleotide insertions. Compared with controls, CVID subjects had fewer shared TCRbeta clones.

Trimming removed 4 bases at V and 0 bases at J, with 10 bases between. Germline V gives CDR1 SGHNT, CDR2 YYREEE (reference sequence). The CDR3 loop spans 14 amino acids. The chain has TRBV5-4 and TRBJ2-5; no clear D. The source material was peripheral blood mononuclear cells. This sequence originates from a person aged 18-70 years in good health. CDR3 in amino acids: CASSPYGYQETQYF. The sequenced CDR3 bases are TGTGCCAGCAGCCCCTACGGGTACCAAGAGACC.